A single sample is the source of the 24 T cell receptor beta chains below, sequenced in a study of blood T cell repertoires in COVID-19. Generated by immunoSEQ multiplex PCR, the TCRdb table keeps only in-frame clones and is missing some. This table has roughly 100,000 clones, approximately 72% appearing once. The specimen sequenced was peripheral blood. These receptors originate from a woman in her 70s with acute or convalescent COVID-19.

This clone came up a few times. The chain recombines TRBV7-8 with TRBJ2-5, with TRBD2 matching over 8 bases. CDR3 size: 14 residues. In germline, CDR1 is SGHVS, CDR2 FQNEAQ. The V segment lost 1 base and the J segment 3 bases; nucleotides outside the gene matches: 1. The CDR3 here is CASSLDGGEETQYF. CDR3 DNA sequence: TGTGCCAGCAGCTTAGACGGGGGGGAAGAGACCCAGTACTTC. The entire variable domain, with the rest obtained from reference TRBV7-8 and TRBJ2-5, is as follows: GAGVSQSPRYKVAKRGQDVALRCDPISGHVSLFWYQQALGQGPEFLTYFQNEAQLDKSGLPSDRFFAERPEGSVSTLKIQRTQQEDSAVYLCASSLDGGEETQYFGPGTRLLVL.

This clone was counted once. The V and J genes are TRBV5-1 and TRBJ2-5; possibly TRBD2 for D (6 bases). This CDR3 is 15 amino acids long. Per the germline V gene, CDR1 is SGHRS and CDR2 is YFSETQ. V dropped 7 bases and J dropped 4 bases, with 20 bases sitting between them. CDR3 sequence reads: CASGPLGQGGETQYF. The CDR3 DNA sequence: TGCGCCAGCGGTCCCCTGGGGCAGGGAGGAGAGACCCAGTACTTC.

V usage is TRBV4-1 and J usage is TRBJ2-5; D may be TRBD2 (6 bases). The length of the CDR3 is 15 residues. Germline V gene data show CDR1 as MGHRA and CDR2 as YSYEKL. Trimming took off 3 bases at V and 2 bases at J, with 13 bases between the two ends. The CDR3 nucleotides are TGCGCCAGCAGCCAGGCACTAGCAGCTCAAGAGACCCAGTACTTC. It translates to CASSQALAAQETQYF.

A single count supports this clone. The V and J genes are TRBV27 and TRBJ1-2, with 7 nucleotides matching TRBD1. J was trimmed by 5 bases and V by 5 bases; bases with no gene match: 14. Germline lookup yields CDR1 MNHEY and CDR2 SMNVEV (reference sequence). This CDR3 has 16 amino acids. CDR3 amino acids: CASSPRPWTGSYGYTF. The CDR3 coding sequence is TGTGCCAGCAGTCCTCGACCATGGACAGGAAGTTATGGCTACACCTTC.

The V and J genes are TRBV29-1 and TRBJ2-5, with D possibly being TRBD2 (6 bases). This CDR3 comprises 13 residues. Germline V gene data show CDR1 as SQVTM and CDR2 as ANQGSEA. Trimming pared 3 bases from V and 3 bases from J, leaving 11 bases between. The chain's CDR3 is CSVDLALKETQYF. The CDR3, as DNA: TGCAGCGTTGACCTAGCGTTAAAAGAGACCCAGTACTTC.

This sequence joins TRBV24-1 and TRBJ1-5; 10 bases align to TRBD1. The CDR3 runs to 15 residues. Germline V CDR1 and CDR2: KGHDR, SFDVKD. The junction had 4 bases not matched to a gene; V was cut back by 4 bases and J by 5 bases. Here the CDR3 DNA reads TGTGCCACCAGTGACACCGGACAGGGGGATCAGCCCCAGCATTTT. Protein: CATSDTGQGDQPQHF.

This chain links TRBV7-2 with TRBJ2-1, with 8 positions matching TRBD2. The CDR3 extends over 13 amino acids. The germline gives CDR1 SGHTA, CDR2 FQGNSA. With 8 bases clipped from V and 10 bases from J, the junction kept 10 bases outside the gene matches. The CDR3 here is CASCLAGPREQFF. In DNA, the CDR3 is TGTGCCAGCTGTTTAGCGGGGCCCAGGGAGCAGTTCTTC.

The chain combines TRBV3-1 (or the pseudogene TRBV3-2) with TRBJ2-2, with a weak D call TRBD2 (6 bases). CDR1 LGHDT and CDR2 YNNKEL come from the germline V gene (reference sequence). There are 16 residues in the CDR3. The ends were cut back, 3 bases at V and 1 base at J, with 12 bases in the middle. CDR3 loop: CASSQPGLLNTGELFF. The CDR3 coding sequence is TGTGCCAGCAGCCAGCCGGGACTTCTGAACACCGGGGAGCTGTTTTTT.

The chain uses TRBV2 and TRBJ2-1, with 9 bases fitting TRBD1. In germline, CDR1 is SNHLY, CDR2 FYNNEI. Trimming took 6 bases from V and 6 from J; bases not matched to a gene: 3. The CDR3 runs 13 residues. In DNA, the CDR3 is TGTGCCAGCAGCGAGACAGGGGGCAATGAGCAGTTCTTC. Protein product: CASSETGGNEQFF.

This clone was seen a handful of times. This rearrangement joins TRBV28 to TRBJ1-2; D is unresolved. CDR1 and CDR2 from the germline V gene are MDHEN and SYDVKM. This CDR3 is 13 amino acids long. Trimming took off 8 bases at V and 2 bases at J, with 12 bases between the two ends. The CDR3 bases are TGTGCCAGCCAACCTAGTACCAACTATGGCTACACCTTC. Encoded protein: CASQPSTNYGYTF.

The rearrangement uses TRBV12-3 or TRBV12-4 and TRBJ2-5; a weak D match, TRBD1 (5 bases). This CDR3 is built from 13 residues. Trimming took off 6 bases at V and 1 base at J, with 9 bases between the two ends. CDR3 bases: TGTGCCAGCAGCCCGACAGCCCAAGAGACCCAGTACTTC. Amino acids: CASSPTAQETQYF.

V usage is TRBV6-6 and J usage is TRBJ1-2; 7 bases align to TRBD1. Looked up from germline, CDR1 is MNHNY and CDR2 is SVGAGI (reference sequence). The CDR3 has 12 residues. Unmatched junction bases numbered 6, after V lost 6 bases and J lost 8 bases. In DNA form, the CDR3 reads TGTGCCAGCAGCTATCAGGGGGGCGGCTACACCTTC. This sequence encodes CASSYQGGGYTF.

The rearrangement links TRBV19 to TRBJ2-7; tentatively, D is TRBD2 (6 bases). Trimming took 6 bases from V and 2 from J, leaving 8 bases between them. Germline V lookup: CDR1 LNHDA, CDR2 SQIVND (reference sequence). The CDR3 contains 12 residues. CDR3 in amino acids: CASSGGAYEQYF. CDR3 DNA: TGTGCCAGTAGCGGGGGAGCCTACGAGCAGTACTTC.

This sequence joins TRBV27 and TRBJ2-2, with a tentative D call TRBD1 (5 bases). Germline CDR1 is MNHEY and CDR2 is SMNVEV (reference sequence). The V end was cut by 1 base, the J end by 3 bases, with 9 bases between. CDR3 length: 15 amino acids. CDR3: CASSLWAGYTGELFF. The DNA for the CDR3 is TGTGCCAGCAGTTTATGGGCAGGGTACACCGGGGAGCTGTTTTTT.

As for this clone: Possible read error: a much larger clone is one base away. At the DNA level, this CDR3 is encoded by other sequences in the same sample as well. The V gene is TRBV5-1, the J gene TRBJ2-7, with TRBD2 matching 8 bases. Germline-derived CDR1 and CDR2 are SGHRS and YFSETQ. CDR3 length: 16 amino acids. This CDR3 reads CPRLRGWGGRGGQQYF. The DNA for the CDR3 is TGCCCCCGTTTGCGCGGTTGGGGGGGCCGGGGGGGGCAGCAGTACTTC.

The rearrangement joins TRBV5-1 to TRBJ1-6; D is unclear. Deletions cut 0 bases from V and 0 bases from J, with 4 bases between. Germline V gene sequence: CDR1 SGHRS, CDR2 YFSETQ. The CDR3 extends over 15 amino acids. CDR3 DNA sequence: TGCGCCAGCAGCTTGGAAGCCTCCTATAATTCACCCCTCCACTTT. It yields the protein CASSLEASYNSPLHF.

The rearrangement uses TRBV28 and TRBJ1-3, with TRBD1 matching over 8 bases. Germline CDR1 and CDR2: MDHEN and SYDVKM. The CDR3 is made up of 17 amino acids. V shed 5 bases and J 4 bases; nucleotides not matched to a gene: 13. CDR3 region: CASSKTAQGASGNTIYF. CDR3 in DNA: TGTGCCAGCAGTAAAACGGCCCAGGGGGCCTCCGGAAACACCATATATTTT.

The CDR3 DNA sequence: TGCAGTGCCCTTTATGACGAGCAGTACTTC. As protein: CSALYDEQYF. The chain recombines TRBV20-1 with TRBJ2-7; no clear D gene. Trimming shortened V by 6 bases and J by 5 bases, and 8 bases separated the two germline ends. In germline, CDR1 is DFQATT, CDR2 SNEGSKA (reference sequence). This CDR3 contains 10 residues.

The chain joins TRBV29-1 to TRBJ1-1; D is unclear. With 5 bases removed from V and 9 bases from J, the gap between germline ends came to 19 bases. The CDR3 length is 13 residues. Germline V gene lookup returns CDR1 SQVTM and CDR2 ANQGSEA. CDR3 loop: CSVSTYSPPQAFF. The CDR3 DNA reads TGCAGCGTTTCTACCTACAGTCCCCCTCAAGCTTTCTTT.

This rearrangement joins TRBV5-1 to TRBJ1-1, with 8 bases aligning to TRBD1. V gave up 0 bases and J gave up 5 bases; unmatched junction bases: 3. Germline loops: CDR1 SGHRS, CDR2 YFSETQ. This CDR3 has 14 residues. For the CDR3, the DNA is TGCGCCAGCAGCTTGGGACAGGGGAGGACTGAAGCTTTCTTT. Its protein product is CASSLGQGRTEAFF.

V is TRBV7-8 and J is TRBJ2-4, with a tentative D call TRBD1 (6 bases). The germline V and J ends were trimmed by 5 bases and 5 bases, with 16 bases remaining between them. Germline values: CDR1 SGHVS, CDR2 FQNEAQ. The CDR3 sequence is 15 residues long. DNA for the CDR3: TGTGCCAGCAGCGCAGGACAGTTTTCCCAAAACATTCAGTACTTC. Amino acid sequence: CASSAGQFSQNIQYF. The entire variable domain, with the rest obtained from reference TRBV7-8 and TRBJ2-4, is as follows: GAGVSQSPRYKVAKRGQDVALRCDPISGHVSLFWYQQALGQGPEFLTYFQNEAQLDKSGLPSDRFFAERPEGSVSTLKIQRTQQEDSAVYLCASSAGQFSQNIQYFGAGTRLSVL.

CDR3 coding DNA: TGTGCCAGCAGCGACGAGCCTAGCGGGGTCTTGGATGAGCAGTTCTTC. This gives the protein CASSDEPSGVLDEQFF. The chain carries TRBV6-4 and TRBJ2-1; 9 bases agree with TRBD2. CDR3 length equals 16 residues. CDR1 and CDR2 from the germline V gene are MRHNA and SNTAGT. V was pared by 6 bases and J by 8 bases, with 14 bases of the junction left unmatched.

This clone was recorded a few times. This chain connects TRBV29-1 to TRBJ2-7; 7 bases agree with TRBD1. J was trimmed by 0 bases and V by 6 bases; bases with no gene match: 2. This CDR3 comprises 12 residues. Germline CDR1 reads SQVTM; CDR2 reads ANQGSEA. CDR3 residues: CSVGDSSYEQYF. DNA of the CDR3: TGCAGCGTAGGGGACAGCTCCTACGAGCAGTACTTC.

The gene calls are TRBV6-2 or TRBV6-3 and TRBJ1-2; 8 positions agree with TRBD1. The V segment lost 4 bases and the J segment 4 bases; nucleotides outside the gene matches: 5. Germline loops: CDR1 MNHEY, CDR2 SVGEGT. The CDR3 contains 14 residues. In DNA, the CDR3 is TGTGCCAGCAGTTCTGGACAGGGACCCTATGGCTACACCTTC. Translating it yields CASSSGQGPYGYTF.